This T cell receptor beta chain was documented in a study of blood T cell repertoires in COVID-19. About the study: Sites in the United States, Italy and Spain provided acute and convalescent COVID-19 samples.

TCRdb's copy holds only in-frame clones and misses some; the assay was immunoSEQ multiplex PCR. Found here are tens of thousands of clones, 85% of them singletons; the top ten hold 12% to 15%. Germline-derived CDR1 and CDR2 are SGDLS and YYNGEE. The CDR3 has 16 amino acids. Germline trimming cut 1 base from V and 4 bases from J; bases unmatched to any gene: 7. Material: peripheral blood. The chain joins TRBV9 to TRBJ2-3, with 9 bases identical to TRBD2. The source is a human donor in a cohort sampled during active COVID-19. CDR3 DNA: TGTGCCAGCAGCGTAACGTTGCGGGGGGGCTCAGATACGCAGTATTTT. It translates to CASSVTLRGGSDTQYF.